This T cell receptor beta chain is from a study of beta chain features in type 1 diabetes. Background on the study: Age, gender and cell yields were similar between patients and healthy donors. General study points: In the patient group, naive, central memory and Treg TCRB repertoires seemed more alike than in the healthy donor group. Type 1 diabetes patients had fewer VDJ junction insertions and more deletions. Researchers cautioned that cDNA sequencing could over-represent cells with high TCR expression.

On this clone: Its antigen remains unknown.

Reverse transcription of all isolated RNA meant that expressed TCRB transcripts were sequenced. Clones were sequenced by immunoSEQ multiplex PCR, and TCRdb holds only the in-frame ones, with some missing. Of about half a million clones listed, 25% to 35% are singletons. This receptor was identified in a man younger than 30 in good health. Source material: naive CD4+ T cells from blood.

Here the CDR3 reads CASSQDIRGYEKLFF. DNA for the CDR3: TGCGCCAGCAGCCAAGATATCAGGGGCTATGAAAAACTGTTTTTT. V and J are TRBV4-3 and TRBJ1-4, with a weak D call TRBD1 (6 bases). V was cut by 0 bases and J by 6 bases, with 11 bases left in between. CDR1 is LGHNA, CDR2 YSLEER, per germline. The length of the CDR3 is 15 residues.